Presented here are 9 T cell receptor beta chains from one specimen sequenced in a study of shared clonotypes between healthy human individuals. TCRdb's copy holds only in-frame clones and misses some; the assay was immunoSEQ multiplex PCR. The table records roughly 1,500,000 clones, 98% to 99% of them present only once. The sample was naive CD4+ T cells sorted from blood. Regarding subset: CD45RA+ positively selected. The source is a man aged 25-45 years in good health.

V and J are TRBV29-1 and TRBJ2-5; D may be TRBD2 (5 bases). The CDR3 has 14 amino acids. The V end lost 4 bases, the J end lost 1 base, and 13 bases lay between the germline ends. Germline CDR1 and CDR2: SQVTM and ANQGSEA. The CDR3 DNA sequence: TGCAGCGTTGCGTTGGGAGCAGTCCAAGAGACCCAGTACTTC. It translates to CSVALGAVQETQYF.

The chain uses TRBV7-9 and TRBJ2-7; D might be TRBD2 (6 bases). Germline V gene sequence: CDR1 SEHNR, CDR2 FQNEAQ (reference sequence). V was pared by 5 bases and J by 0 bases, with 14 bases between. The CDR3 loop spans 15 amino acids. The CDR3 here is CASSNLARSSYEQYF. CDR3 nucleotides: TGTGCCAGCAGCAATCTAGCGCGAAGCTCCTACGAGCAGTACTTC.

The count of this clone is one. The CDR3: CASRLGIYGYTF. Here the CDR3 DNA reads TGTGCCAGCAGATTAGGCATCTATGGCTACACCTTC. This chain connects TRBV6-1 to TRBJ1-2; no clear D. The CDR3 spans 12 residues. Trimming shortened V by 6 bases and J by 4 bases, and 9 bases separated the two germline ends. The germline V gene encodes CDR1 MNHNS and CDR2 SASEGT.

The V and J genes are TRBV18 and TRBJ1-2, with 7 bases matching TRBD1. Germline V gene lookup returns CDR1 KGHSH and CDR2 LQKENI. CDR3 length: 17 amino acids. Germline trimming cut 6 bases from V and 2 bases from J; bases unmatched to any gene: 15. The CDR3 DNA reads TGTGCCAGCTCCCGCCAGGGGGACCGAGCAGTGAACTATGGCTACACCTTC. Its protein is CASSRQGDRAVNYGYTF.

The rearrangement joins TRBV7-9 to TRBJ1-1; D is ambiguous. Trimming took off 4 bases at V and 4 bases at J, with 16 bases between the two ends. Germline V gene lookup returns CDR1 SEHNR and CDR2 FQNEAQ (reference sequence). This CDR3 is 15 amino acids long. The CDR3 region is CASSWADSGITEAFF. DNA of the CDR3: TGTGCCAGCAGCTGGGCAGATTCGGGTATCACTGAAGCTTTCTTT.

The chain has TRBV11-2 and TRBJ2-7; D unclear. This CDR3 region has 12 residues. With 3 bases removed from V and 2 bases from J, the gap between germline ends came to 5 bases. Germline CDR1 SGHAT, CDR2 FQNNGV. The CDR3 is CASSFITYEQYF. The CDR3 region has the DNA TGTGCCAGCAGCTTTATAACCTACGAGCAGTACTTC.

The count of this clone is one. The chain combines TRBV18 with TRBJ1-3; D gene unclear. Germline CDR1 reads KGHSH; CDR2 reads LQKENI. Trimming removed 3 bases at V and 0 bases at J, with 15 bases between. The CDR3 contains 17 residues. CDR3 protein: CASSPTRGRHSGNTIYF. CDR3 in DNA: TGTGCCAGCTCACCTACTCGTGGACGACACTCTGGAAACACCATATATTTT.

The V gene is TRBV5-1, the J gene TRBJ1-1; 9 bases are a match to TRBD1. The trim removed 5 bases at V and 5 bases at J, leaving 10 bases unmatched. Germline V gives CDR1 SGHRS, CDR2 YFSETQ. The CDR3 loop spans 15 amino acids. CDR3 in DNA: TGCGCCAGCAGACAAAATACAGGGGGCGGTACTGAAGCTTTCTTT. It translates to CASRQNTGGGTEAFF.

Notes on this clone: One end of the junction fails to match germline, which may point to a read error. This CDR3 is also generated by other DNA sequences in the sample. The V gene is TRBV7-2, the J gene TRBJ1-2, with D possibly TRBD1 on 6 matching bases. The CDR3 spans 13 residues. Germline-derived CDR1 and CDR2 are SGHTA and FQGNSA. CDR3 in DNA: TGTGCCAGCAGTTTAGGACAGAACTATGGCTACACCTTC. It yields the protein CASSLGQNYGYTF. Complete variable domain (other parts from reference TRBV7-2 and TRBJ1-2): GAGVSQSPSNKVTEKGKDVELRCDPISGHTALYWYRQSLGQGLEFLIYFQGNSAPDKSGLPSDRFSAERTGGSVSTLTIQRTQQEDSAVYLCASSLGQNYGYTFGSGTRLTVV.